One and the same sample provided the 8 T cell receptor beta chains below, sequenced in a study of shared clonotypes between healthy human individuals. Sequenced by immunoSEQ multiplex PCR; TCRdb stores in-frame clones only, minus some. The sample has about 590,000 clones; around 95% are singletons. The naive CD8 fraction comprised CD45RO-negative cells positively selected for CCR7 and excluded terminally differentiated effector memory CD45RA+ cells. The sequencing input was naive CD8+ T cells sorted from blood. These receptors were taken from a woman aged 25 to 39 in good health.

This clone was observed once. The chain links TRBV7-9 to TRBJ1-1; possibly TRBD1 for D (5 bases). V lost 5 bases to trimming and J lost 3 bases, with 13 bases between them. CDR1 SEHNR and CDR2 FQNEAQ come from the germline V gene (reference sequence). CDR3 length: 14 amino acids. For the CDR3, the DNA is TGTGCCAGCAGCCCTCGACGGGGGGACACTGAAGCTTTCTTT. Translated, it gives CASSPRRGDTEAFF.

This clone occurred once. V is TRBV27 and J is TRBJ1-2, with 10 bases matching TRBD1. V was pared by 4 bases and J by 5 bases, with 4 bases of the junction left unmatched. The CDR3 is 14 amino acids. Germline V gene sequence: CDR1 MNHEY, CDR2 SMNVEV (reference sequence). CDR3 sequence reads: CASSSGTGVYGYTF. CDR3 DNA sequence: TGTGCCAGCAGTTCCGGGACAGGGGTGTATGGCTACACCTTC.

The genes are TRBV9 and TRBJ1-4; D is ambiguous. Trimming pared 5 bases from V and 5 bases from J, leaving 16 bases between. Germline V gene lookup returns CDR1 SGDLS and CDR2 YYNGEE. The CDR3 covers 15 residues. The CDR3 DNA reads TGTGCCAGCAGTGAGAGCGATTACGGGAATGAAAAACTGTTTTTT. The encoded protein is CASSESDYGNEKLFF.

V usage is TRBV10-2 and J usage is TRBJ2-2, with D tentatively TRBD1 or TRBD2 (6 bases each). Germline-derived CDR1 and CDR2 are WSHSY and SAAADI. The V and J ends lost 3 bases and 4 bases respectively, with 18 bases between them. The CDR3 is 17 amino acids. The CDR3 region is CASSDRGEKRITGELFF. The CDR3, as DNA: TGCGCCAGCAGTGATAGGGGGGAGAAACGTATCACCGGGGAGCTGTTTTTT.

The rearrangement links TRBV6-6 to TRBJ2-3, with 9 bases identical to TRBD2. Unmatched junction bases numbered 7, after V lost 2 bases and J lost 4 bases. The CDR3 consists of 16 residues. Per germline, CDR1 MNHNY and CDR2 SVGAGI (reference sequence). The CDR3 is CASSYVAGGLSDTQYF. The CDR3 coding sequence is TGTGCCAGCAGTTACGTCGCGGGAGGGCTTTCAGATACGCAGTATTTT.

This sequence joins TRBV2 and TRBJ1-2; D call uncertain. The CDR3 is 16 amino acids. Germline loops: CDR1 SNHLY, CDR2 FYNNEI. V lost 6 bases to trimming and J lost 5 bases, with 22 bases between them. The CDR3 nucleotides are TGTGCCAGCAGGTTGAGCTCGGAGGCTCCAGTTTATGGCTACACCTTC. Translated: CASRLSSEAPVYGYTF.

This rearrangement joins TRBV10-1 to TRBJ2-3, with D tentatively TRBD1 or TRBD2 (6 bases each). V was clipped by 4 bases and J by 0 bases, with 11 bases between them. Germline V gene data show CDR1 as WNHNN and CDR2 as SYGVQD (reference sequence). This CDR3 spans 15 amino acids. The CDR3 coding sequence is TGCGCCAGCAGTGCGTGGGGGGCTAGCACAGATACGCAGTATTTT. Its protein is CASSAWGASTDTQYF.

This clone was recorded only once. This chain joins TRBV14 and TRBJ2-5; the match to TRBD2 covers 9 bases. V gave up 4 bases and J gave up 5 bases; unmatched junction bases: 8. This CDR3 contains 15 residues. Per the germline V gene, CDR1 is SGHDN and CDR2 is FVKESK. The CDR3 DNA sequence: TGTGCCAGCAGCCTACTGCGGGAGGGCCTTGAGACCCAGTACTTC. It specifies CASSLLREGLETQYF.